Shown below are 2 T cell receptor beta chains from a single sample sequenced in a study of cytomegalovirus exposure and HLA in healthy donors. In the PCR, 60 Vbeta and 13 Jbeta primers were used. TCRdb's copy holds only in-frame clones and misses some; the assay was immunoSEQ multiplex PCR. The data hold about 52,000 clones, with around 70% observed a single time. The sample consisted of PBMCs. Source of these receptors: a woman between 45 and 65 years old in good health and CMV-seronegative.

V is TRBV5-1 and J is TRBJ2-3, with 13 bases that match TRBD2. Germline trimming cut 2 bases from V and 9 bases from J; bases unmatched to any gene: 9. Per germline, CDR1 SGHRS and CDR2 YFSETQ. The CDR3 loop spans 16 amino acids. CDR3 nucleotide sequence: TGCGCCAGCAGCTTCCCCGGACTAGCGGGAGTCGAGACGCAGTATTTT. Translating it yields CASSFPGLAGVETQYF.

V gene TRBV27 combines with J gene TRBJ2-1, with a weak D call TRBD2 (6 bases). CDR3 size: 15 residues. The V and J ends lost 6 bases and 4 bases respectively, with 16 bases between them. CDR1 MNHEY and CDR2 SMNVEV come from the germline V gene (reference sequence). The CDR3 DNA is TGTGCCAGCAGATTAACCTGGGACTCTTACAATGAGCAGTTCTTC. Translated: CASRLTWDSYNEQFF.